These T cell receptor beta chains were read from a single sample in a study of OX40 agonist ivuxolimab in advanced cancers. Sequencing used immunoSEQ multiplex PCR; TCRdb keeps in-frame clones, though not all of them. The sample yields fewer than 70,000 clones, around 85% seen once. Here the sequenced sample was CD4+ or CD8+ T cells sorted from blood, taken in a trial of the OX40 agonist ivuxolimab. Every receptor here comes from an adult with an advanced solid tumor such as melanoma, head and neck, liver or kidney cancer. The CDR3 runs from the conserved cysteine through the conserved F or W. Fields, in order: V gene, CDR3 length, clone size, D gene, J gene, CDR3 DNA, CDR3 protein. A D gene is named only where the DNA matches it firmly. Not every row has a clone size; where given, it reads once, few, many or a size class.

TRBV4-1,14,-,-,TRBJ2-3,TGCGCCAGCAGCCGTCAGGTTAGCACAGATACGCAGTATTTT,CASSRQVSTDTQYF
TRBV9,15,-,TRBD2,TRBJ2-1,TGTGCCAGCAGCGTAGTAGCGGGAGTTGTCAATGAGCAGTTCTTC,CASSVVAGVVNEQFF
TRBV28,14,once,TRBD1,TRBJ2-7,TGTGCCAGCAGTTTACTGACAGGGGAACACGAGCAGTACTTC,CASSLLTGEHEQYF
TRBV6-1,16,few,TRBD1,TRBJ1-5,TGTGCCAGCAGTGCTACCGGGACAGGGGTTGTCCAGCCCCAGCATTTT,CASSATGTGVVQPQHF
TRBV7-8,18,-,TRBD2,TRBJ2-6,TGTGCCAGCAGCTTAGGACTAGCGGCAAGCTCTGGGGCCAACGTCCTGACTTTC,CASSLGLAASSGANVLTF
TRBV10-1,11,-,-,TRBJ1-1,TGCGCCAGCAGTGAAGGGGTGGAAGCTTTCTTT,CASSEGVEAFF
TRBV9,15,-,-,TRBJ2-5,TGTGCCAGCAGCGTAGCTGGTACTGCCCGGGAGACCCAGTACTTC,CASSVAGTARETQYF
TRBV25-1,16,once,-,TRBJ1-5,TGTGCCAGCAGTGATTCTGGGACATCGGGCAATCAGCCCCAGCATTTT,CASSDSGTSGNQPQHF
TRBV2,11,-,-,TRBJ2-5,TGTGCCAGCAGTGAAAAGGAGACCCAGTACTTC,CASSEKETQYF
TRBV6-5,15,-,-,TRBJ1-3,TGTGCCAGCAGTGCCTCAGGGGCATCCGGAAACACCATATATTTT,CASSASGASGNTIYF
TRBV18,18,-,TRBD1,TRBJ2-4,TGTGCCAGCTCACCTGGACAGGGAATGGGTAGTGGCAAAAACATTCAGTACTTC,CASSPGQGMGSGKNIQYF
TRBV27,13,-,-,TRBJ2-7,TGTGCCGTGTTTGGGGCAGGGTTTTACGAGCAGTACTTC,CAVFGAGFYEQYF
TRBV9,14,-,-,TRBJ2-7,TGTGCCAGCAGCGTAGGCGTAAGCTCCTACGAGCAGTACTTC,CASSVGVSSYEQYF
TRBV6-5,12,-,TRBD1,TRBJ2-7,TGTGCCAGCACGAACAGGGGTGGGGAGCAGTACTTC,CASTNRGGEQYF
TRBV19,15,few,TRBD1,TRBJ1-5,TGTGCCAGTAGGACCGGGACAGGGAGCAATCAGCCCCAGCATTTT,CASRTGTGSNQPQHF
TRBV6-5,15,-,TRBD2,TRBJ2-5,TGTGCCAGCAGTTCTCCGGGACTACCCAGGGAGACCCAGTACTTC,CASSSPGLPRETQYF
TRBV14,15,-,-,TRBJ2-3,TGTGCCAGCAGTCAGACCCGGACTCTCACAGATACGCAGTATTTT,CASSQTRTLTDTQYF
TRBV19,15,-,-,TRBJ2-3,TGTGCCAGTAGTATTAAGACAAAAGGCACAGATACGCAGTATTTT,CASSIKTKGTDTQYF
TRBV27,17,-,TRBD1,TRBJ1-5,TGTGCCAGAGTAAGGGGGGGTCAGGGGGATACCAATCATCCCCAGCATTTT,CARVRGGQGDTNHPQHF
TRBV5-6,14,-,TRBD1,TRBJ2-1,TGTGCCAGCAGTTTGGGACAGGGGGCGAATGAGCAGTTCTTC,CASSLGQGANEQFF
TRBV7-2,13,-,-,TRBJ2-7,TGTGCCAGCAGCTTAGTTCACAGGTACGAGCAGTACTTC,CASSLVHRYEQYF
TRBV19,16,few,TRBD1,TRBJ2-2,TGTGCCAGTAGTATTCAGGGGGCCGGGGGCACCGGGGAGCTGTTTTTT,CASSIQGAGGTGELFF
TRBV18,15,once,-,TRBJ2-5,TGTGCCAGCTCACCTTTTGGGACCAACCAAGAGACCCAGTACTTC,CASSPFGTNQETQYF
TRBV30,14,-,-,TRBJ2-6,TGTGCCTGGAGTGGAGGGACTGGGGCCAACGTCCTGACTTTC,CAWSGGTGANVLTF
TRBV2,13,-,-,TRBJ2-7,TGTGCCAGCAGTGAGGATGGCTCCTACGAGCAGTACTTC,CASSEDGSYEQYF
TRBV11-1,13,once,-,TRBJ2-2,TGTGCCAGCAGCCAAAGAAGCGCCGGGGAGCTGTTTTTT,CASSQRSAGELFF
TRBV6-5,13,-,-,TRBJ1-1,TGTGCCAGCAGTGCCGGGTACAACACTGAAGCTTTCTTT,CASSAGYNTEAFF
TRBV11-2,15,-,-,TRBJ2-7,TGTGCCAGCAGCTTAGAGTGGTCAGCCGGCTACGAGCAGTACTTC,CASSLEWSAGYEQYF
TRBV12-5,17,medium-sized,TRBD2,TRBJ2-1,TGTGCTAGTGGTTTGCAATCTAGCGGGATCTCCTACAATGAGCAGTTCTTC,CASGLQSSGISYNEQFF
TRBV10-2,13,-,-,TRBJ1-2,TGCGCCAGCAGTGAAGGCAGGGTGGGAGACTACACCTTC,CASSEGRVGDYTF
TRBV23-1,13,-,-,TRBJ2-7,TGCGCCAGCAGTCGCGTACGAGTCCACGAGCAGTACTTC,CASSRVRVHEQYF
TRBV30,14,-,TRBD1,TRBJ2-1,TGTGCCTGGAGGAAAGGGGCAGGGGGTCTTCAGCAGTTCTTC,CAWRKGAGGLQQFF
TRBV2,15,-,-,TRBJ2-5,TGTGCCAGCAGTGACGGGACCGCGGTCCAAGAGACCCAGTACTTC,CASSDGTAVQETQYF
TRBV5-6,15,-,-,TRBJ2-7,TGTGCCAGCAGCCCCGATGGACAGTCGACCTACGAGCAGTACTTC,CASSPDGQSTYEQYF
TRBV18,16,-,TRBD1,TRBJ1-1,TGTGCCAGCTCGCAACTAGACAGGGCCCCGAACACTGAAGCTTTCTTT,CASSQLDRAPNTEAFF
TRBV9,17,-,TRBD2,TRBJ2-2,TGTGCCAGCAGCGTAGAGGGTCTTGCGGGAGCCACCGGGGAGCTGTTTTTT,CASSVEGLAGATGELFF
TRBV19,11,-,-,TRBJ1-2,TGTGCCAGTAGTCCAGGGGTTGTCTACACCTTC,CASSPGVVYTF
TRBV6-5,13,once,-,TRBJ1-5,TGTGCCGGGGGGTATTGGGCGGGGCAGCCCCAGCATTTT,CAGGYWAGQPQHF
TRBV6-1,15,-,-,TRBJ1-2,TGTGCCAGCAGCGCCCTTGACGGCGGCCCCTCGGGCTACACCTTC,CASSALDGGPSGYTF
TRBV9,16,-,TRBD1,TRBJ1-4,TGTGCCAGCAGCGCCCAGACAGGGGTTGAAGGTGAAAAACTGTTTTTT,CASSAQTGVEGEKLFF
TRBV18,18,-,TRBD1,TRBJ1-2,TGTGCCAGCTCACCACGCGGGACAGGGGGAGTTCATAGTGATGGCTACACCTTC,CASSPRGTGGVHSDGYTF
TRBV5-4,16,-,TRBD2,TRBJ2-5,TGTGCCAGCAGTCCTGGACTAGCGGGAGGCCAAGAGACCCAGTACTTC,CASSPGLAGGQETQYF
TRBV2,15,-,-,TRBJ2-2,TGTGCCAGCAGTCGCGACACTGCGAACACCGGGGAGCTGTTTTTT,CASSRDTANTGELFF
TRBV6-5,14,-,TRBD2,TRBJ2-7,TGTGCCAGCAGGCCTCTAGCGGGGGTATGGGAGCAGTACTTC,CASRPLAGVWEQYF
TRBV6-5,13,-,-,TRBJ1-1,TGTGCCAGCACCCGTCAAGTGAACACTGAAGCTTTCTTT,CASTRQVNTEAFF
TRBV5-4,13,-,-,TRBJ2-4,TGTGCCAGCAGCTTGTTGGACGGGGGCATTCAGTACTTC,CASSLLDGGIQYF
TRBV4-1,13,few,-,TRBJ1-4,TGCGCCAGCAGCCAATTCGGACAGGAAAAACTGTTTTTT,CASSQFGQEKLFF
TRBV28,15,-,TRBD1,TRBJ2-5,TGTGCCAGCAGTTTACCCCGCCCAGGGGGTGAGACCCAGTACTTC,CASSLPRPGGETQYF
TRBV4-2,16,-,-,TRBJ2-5,TGTGCCAGCAGCCAAGAGGGGGTTGGATTCAAAGAGACCCAGTACTTC,CASSQEGVGFKETQYF
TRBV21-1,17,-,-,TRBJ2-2,TGTGCCAGCAAGGCTTCGGTACGGCGCCCCAACACCGGGGAGCTGTTTTTT,CASKASVRRPNTGELFF
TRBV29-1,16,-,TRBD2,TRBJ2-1,TGCAGCGGCAATATAGCGGGAGGGCCCTCGGACAATGAGCAGTTCTTC,CSGNIAGGPSDNEQFF
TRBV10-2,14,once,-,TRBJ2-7,TGCGCCAGCAGTGACTGGCAGGCCTCCTACGAGCAGTACTTC,CASSDWQASYEQYF
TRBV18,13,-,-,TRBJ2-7,TGTGCCAGCTCATTGGACTTCGGCGGGGAGCAGTACTTC,CASSLDFGGEQYF
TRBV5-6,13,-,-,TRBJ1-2,TGTGCCAGCAGCTTTCAGGCAGCGGGTGGCTACACCTTC,CASSFQAAGGYTF
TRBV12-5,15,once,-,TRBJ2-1,TGTGCTAGTGGTCAAGGAGACAACTCCTACAATGAGCAGTTCTTC,CASGQGDNSYNEQFF